The table lists the clone carrying this T cell receptor beta chain with many counts. What it recognizes is unknown. From germline, CDR1 is SGHVS and CDR2 FQNEAQ. V gave up 1 base and J gave up 9 bases; unmatched junction bases: 11. This CDR3 has 16 amino acids. The entry originates in a study of T cell repertoires in cytomegalovirus infection. Broader study findings: Cumulative frequency of public TCR beta families picked out carriers of CMV plus the relevant HLA.

TCRdb recomputed calls from the reads with MiXCR, one row per CDR3 protein. The profile shows 200,000 to 300,000 distinct CDR3 sequences, roughly 10% of them singletons. Sequences were obtained from PBMCs. This clonotype was sampled from a human donor in good health (CMV status not recorded). Some clones in this sample may be carry-over from other donors' samples. The chain uses TRBV7-8 and TRBJ2-1; 8 bases agree with TRBD2. CDR3 bases: TGTGCCAGCAGCTTAGTGGTCGGGCTAGCGGGCGGTGAGCAGTTCTTC. Translation: CASSLVVGLAGGEQFF.